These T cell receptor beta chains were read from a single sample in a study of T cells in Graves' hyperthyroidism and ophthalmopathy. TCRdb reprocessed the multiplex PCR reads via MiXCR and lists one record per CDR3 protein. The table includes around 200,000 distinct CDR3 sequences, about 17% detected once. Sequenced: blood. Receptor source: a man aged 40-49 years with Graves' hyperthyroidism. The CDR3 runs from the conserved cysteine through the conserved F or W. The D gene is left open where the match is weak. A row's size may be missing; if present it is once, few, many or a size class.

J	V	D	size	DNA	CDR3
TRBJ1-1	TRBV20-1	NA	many	TGCAGTGCTCCTCAATTGGGTGTCGGAACCGAAGCTTTCTTT	CSAPQLGVGTEAFF
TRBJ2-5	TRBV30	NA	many	TGTGCCTGGAGTCGGCAGGGGGGGACCCAGTACTTC	CAWSRQGGTQYF
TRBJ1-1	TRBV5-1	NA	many	TGCGCCAGCAGCTTGGGGGGACGGATGAACACTGAAGCTTTCTTT	CASSLGGRMNTEAFF
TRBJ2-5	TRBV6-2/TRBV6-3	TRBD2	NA	TGTGCCAGCAATAGCGGGAGGGAACGGGAGACCCAGTACTTC	CASNSGRERETQYF
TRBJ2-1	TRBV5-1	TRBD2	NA	TGCGCCAGCAGCTCCGAGCGGGGGGAGCTAAGCTACAATGAGCAGTTCTTC	CASSSERGELSYNEQFF
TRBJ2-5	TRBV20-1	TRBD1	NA	TGCAGTGCTAGAGAGGGGACAGGGGCCCAAGAGACCCAGTACTTC	CSAREGTGAQETQYF
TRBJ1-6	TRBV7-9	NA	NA	TGTGCCAGCAGAGGCAGGGACGCCTTTAATTCACCCCTCCACTTT	CASRGRDAFNSPLHF
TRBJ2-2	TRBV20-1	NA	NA	TGCAGTGCTAAAACGGTCTCCACCACCGGGGAGCTGTTTTTT	CSAKTVSTTGELFF
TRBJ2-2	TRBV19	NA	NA	TGTGCCAGTAGTATCTGGGGCGGGGTGAACACCGGGGAGCTGTTTTTT	CASSIWGGVNTGELFF
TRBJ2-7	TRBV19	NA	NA	TGTGCCAGTAGTATTTCTAATCGAAGGGAGCAGTACTTC	CASSISNRREQYF
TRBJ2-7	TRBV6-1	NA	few	TGTGCCAGCAGACGACAGGTTCTGGACGAGCAGTACTTC	CASRRQVLDEQYF
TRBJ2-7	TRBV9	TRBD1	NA	TGTGCCAGCAGCGTAGACCCCGGGACAGGGGGCCTTCCCGAGCAGTACTTC	CASSVDPGTGGLPEQYF
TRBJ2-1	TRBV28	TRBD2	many	TGTGCCAGCAGTTCCTCCTGGACTAGCGACAATGAGCAGTTCTTC	CASSSSWTSDNEQFF
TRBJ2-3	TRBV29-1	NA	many	TGCAGCGTTGGTGCAGACACAGATACGCAGTATTTT	CSVGADTDTQYF
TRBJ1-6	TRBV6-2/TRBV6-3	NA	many	TGTGCCAGCAGTTGGAGGGGTAATTCACCCCTCCACTTT	CASSWRGNSPLHF
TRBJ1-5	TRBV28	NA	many	TGTGCCAGCAGTTTCTGGGGGAATAGCAATCAGCCCCAGCATTTT	CASSFWGNSNQPQHF
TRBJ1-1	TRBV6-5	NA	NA	TGTGCCAGCAGTTACTCGGGTGGGGACACTGAAGCTTTCTTT	CASSYSGGDTEAFF
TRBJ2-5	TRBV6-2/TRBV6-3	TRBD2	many	TGTGCCAGAGTAGCGGGGTACCAAGAGACCCAGTACTTC	CARVAGYQETQYF
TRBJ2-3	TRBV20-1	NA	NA	TGCAGTGCTATTGACACCAAAAGCACAGATACGCAGTATTTT	CSAIDTKSTDTQYF
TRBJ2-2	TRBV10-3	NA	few	TGTGCCATCAAAACAGGGAAGTCCACCGGGGAGCTGTTTTTT	CAIKTGKSTGELFF
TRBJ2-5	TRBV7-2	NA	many	TGTGCCAGCAGCATTTCCCGGGACATTATGTACTTC	CASSISRDIMYF
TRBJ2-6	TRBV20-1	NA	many	TGCAGTGCTAGAGATGAGGTTTCGGGGGCCAACGTCCTGACTTTC	CSARDEVSGANVLTF
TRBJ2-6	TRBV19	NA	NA	TGTGCCAGTAAAGGCAGCTCTGGGGCCAACGTCCTGACTTTC	CASKGSSGANVLTF
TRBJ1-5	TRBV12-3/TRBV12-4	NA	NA	TGTGCCAGCAGTTTAGTGTTGCCGGGCAATAGCAATCAGCCCCAGCATTTT	CASSLVLPGNSNQPQHF
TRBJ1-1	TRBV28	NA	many	TGTGCCAGCAGTTTAGAGGTAATGAACACTGAAGCTTTCTTT	CASSLEVMNTEAFF
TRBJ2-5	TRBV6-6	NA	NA	TGTGCCAGCAGTTACTCATACCGGGGCTCCCGAGAGACCCAGTACTTC	CASSYSYRGSRETQYF
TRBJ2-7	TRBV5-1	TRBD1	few	TGCGCCAGCACCTACGGGACAGGTGATATGGAGCAGTACTTC	CASTYGTGDMEQYF
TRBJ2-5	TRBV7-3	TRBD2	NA	TGTGCCAGCAGCCGACTAGCGGGGGAGAAATCTCAAGAGACCCAGTACTTC	CASSRLAGEKSQETQYF
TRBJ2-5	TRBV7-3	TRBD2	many	TGTGCCAGCAGCCACGGGACTAGCGGTCTCATGTACTTC	CASSHGTSGLMYF
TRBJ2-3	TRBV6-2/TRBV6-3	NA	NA	TGTGCCAGCAGTTACTCGAGTATTCCAGGGGTCCCAGATACGCAGTATTTT	CASSYSSIPGVPDTQYF
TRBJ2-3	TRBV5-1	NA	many	TGCGCCAGCAGCCTCACAGATACGCAGTATTTT	CASSLTDTQYF
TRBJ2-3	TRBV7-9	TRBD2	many	TGTGCCAGCAGCGCGTCGACTAGCGGGGGGCCCGCCGGAGATACGCAGTATTTT	CASSASTSGGPAGDTQYF
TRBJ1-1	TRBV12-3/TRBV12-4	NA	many	TGTGCCAGCAGTAACCAGGGTCGTAACACTGAAGCTTTCTTT	CASSNQGRNTEAFF
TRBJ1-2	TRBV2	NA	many	TGTGCCAGCAGTGAAGCGGGCCGGGGTTTGGGCTACACCTTC	CASSEAGRGLGYTF
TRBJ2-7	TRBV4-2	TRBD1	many	TGTGCCAGCAGCTTCAAACAGGGGGCAGGCAACGAGCAGTACTTC	CASSFKQGAGNEQYF
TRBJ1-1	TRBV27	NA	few	TGTGCCAGCGGGGTTAATAAGGGGGGGAAAAACACTGAAGCTTTCTTT	CASGVNKGGKNTEAFF
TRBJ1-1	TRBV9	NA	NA	TGTGCCAGCAACACCAGGGGCGCAAGCACTGAAGCTTTCTTT	CASNTRGASTEAFF
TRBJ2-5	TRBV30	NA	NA	TGTGCCTGGAGCCGCCGACCGGCCCAGTACTTC	CAWSRRPAQYF
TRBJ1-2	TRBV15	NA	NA	TGTGCCACCAGCCCCTTCAGGGGCGGTGGCTACACCTTC	CATSPFRGGGYTF
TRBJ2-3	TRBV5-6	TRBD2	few	TGTGCCAGCAGTCCCCGACTAGCGGGGCTCACTAATACGCAGTATTTT	CASSPRLAGLTNTQYF
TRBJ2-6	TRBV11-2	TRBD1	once	TGTGCCAGCAGCTTATTGACAGGGATTGGTGGGGCCAACGTCCTGACTTTC	CASSLLTGIGGANVLTF
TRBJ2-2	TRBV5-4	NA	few	TGTGCCAGCAGCTTTGCCGGGACAAACCAACCCGGGGAGCTGTTTTTT	CASSFAGTNQPGELFF